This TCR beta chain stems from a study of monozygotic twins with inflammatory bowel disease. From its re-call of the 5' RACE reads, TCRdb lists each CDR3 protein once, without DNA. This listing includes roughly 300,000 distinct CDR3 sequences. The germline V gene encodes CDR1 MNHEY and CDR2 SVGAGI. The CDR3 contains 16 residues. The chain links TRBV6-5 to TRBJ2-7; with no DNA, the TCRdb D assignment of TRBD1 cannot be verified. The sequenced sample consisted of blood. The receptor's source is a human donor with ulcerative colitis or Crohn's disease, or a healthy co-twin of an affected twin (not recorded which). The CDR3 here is CASSYSAQGNYYEQYF.